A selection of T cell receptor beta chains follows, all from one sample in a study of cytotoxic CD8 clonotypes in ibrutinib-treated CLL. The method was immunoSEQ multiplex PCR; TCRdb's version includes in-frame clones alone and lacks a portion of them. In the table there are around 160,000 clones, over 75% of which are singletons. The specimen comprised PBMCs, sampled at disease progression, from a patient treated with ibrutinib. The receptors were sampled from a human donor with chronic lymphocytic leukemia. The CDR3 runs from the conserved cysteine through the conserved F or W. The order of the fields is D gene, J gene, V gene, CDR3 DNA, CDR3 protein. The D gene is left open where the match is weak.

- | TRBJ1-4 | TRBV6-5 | TGTGCCAGCAGTCCCCTCCGGACAGTGAATGAAAAACTGTTTTTT | CASSPLRTVNEKLFF
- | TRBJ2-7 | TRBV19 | TGTGCCAGTAGTATTAAGGGACTGGAACCCTACGAGCAGTACTTC | CASSIKGLEPYEQYF
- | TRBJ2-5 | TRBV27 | TGTGCCAGCAGTTACGGACGGGGGCCGACCAGGGAGACCCAGTACTTC | CASSYGRGPTRETQYF
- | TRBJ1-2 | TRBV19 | TGTGCCAGTAGTCCCCAAGAGGCAGGGAACTATGGCTACACCTTC | CASSPQEAGNYGYTF
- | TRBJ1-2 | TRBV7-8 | TGTGCCAGCAGCTTCAGGCTAGGACCTAACTATGGCTACACCTTC | CASSFRLGPNYGYTF
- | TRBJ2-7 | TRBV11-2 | TGTGCCAGCAGCTTAGCTCAGTTAGTTTCGGACTACGAGCAGTACTTC | CASSLAQLVSDYEQYF
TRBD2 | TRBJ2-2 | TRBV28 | TGTGCCAGCAGTTTTGGGCTTGGGCGGGAGGCCACCGGGGAGCTGTTTTTT | CASSFGLGREATGELFF
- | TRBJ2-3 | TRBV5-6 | TGTGCCAGCAGCTTGTTTTTAACGGGAAGAGTCGATACGCAGTATTTT | CASSLFLTGRVDTQYF
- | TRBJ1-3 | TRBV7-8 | TGTGCCAGCACACGAGGAGGAAACACCATATATTTT | CASTRGGNTIYF
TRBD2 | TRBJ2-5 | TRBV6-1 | TGTGCCAGCAGTACTAGCGGCCTCGGGGAGACCCAGTACTTC | CASSTSGLGETQYF
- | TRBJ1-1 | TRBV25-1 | TGTGCCAGCGACGGCGTGAACACTGAAGCTTTCTTT | CASDGVNTEAFF